The 31 T cell receptor beta chains reported below all come from one sample, sequenced in a study of blood T cell repertoires in COVID-19. TCRdb's table, derived via immunoSEQ multiplex PCR, lists solely in-frame clones and lacks some. In the table there are 100,000 to 120,000 clones, approximately 79% of which are singletons. The sample consisted of peripheral blood. All receptors derive from a woman aged 80 or over with active or convalescent COVID-19.

This chain joins TRBV5-6 and TRBJ1-1; 8 bases map to TRBD1. CDR3 size: 15 residues. Germline V CDR1 and CDR2: SGHDT, YYEEEE. The J segment lost 3 bases and the V segment lost 0 bases, leaving 4 bases of the junction unmatched. The CDR3 is CASSLVDRDDTEAFF. DNA for the CDR3: TGTGCCAGCAGCTTGGTGGACAGGGACGACACTGAAGCTTTCTTT.

The chain employs TRBV30 and TRBJ2-1, with 10 bases aligning to TRBD2. The CDR3 spans 15 residues. From germline, CDR1 is GTSNPN and CDR2 SVGIG (reference sequence). J lost 10 bases, V lost 1 base, and 10 bases had no gene match. For the CDR3, the DNA is TGTGCCTGGAGTGAAGCTAGCGGGAGAGGGGTGGAGCAGTTCTTC. Translation gives CAWSEASGRGVEQFF.

The chain combines TRBV28 with TRBJ1-1, with D possibly TRBD1 on 5 matching bases. V was pared by 2 bases and J by 6 bases, with 13 bases between. The CDR3 is 14 residues long. The V gene's germline CDR1 is MDHEN and CDR2 SYDVKM. CDR3 nucleotide sequence: TGTGCCAGCAGTTTAATACAGGCATCCGCTGAAGCTTTCTTT. Residues: CASSLIQASAEAFF.

The genes are TRBV7-9 and TRBJ1-6; 10 bases map to TRBD1. Trimming removed 5 bases from V and 9 bases from J; junction bases left unmatched: 7. Germline CDR1 and CDR2: SEHNR and FQNEAQ (reference sequence). The CDR3 loop spans 15 amino acids. The CDR3 sequence is CASSHRDRGSSPLHF. For the CDR3, the DNA is TGTGCCAGCAGCCACCGGGACAGGGGTTCTTCACCCCTCCACTTT.

This chain uses TRBV5-1 with TRBJ2-1; 8 positions agree with TRBD2. The CDR3 totals 16 residues. Germline V gene lookup returns CDR1 SGHRS and CDR2 YFSETQ. The junction had 15 bases not matched to a gene; V was cut back by 4 bases and J by 9 bases. CDR3 bases: TGCGCCAGCAGCCGTGCTGGGTCGGGAGGGCCCCCTGAGCAGTTCTTC. It specifies CASSRAGSGGPPEQFF.

This clone was counted once. The chain combines TRBV2 with TRBJ1-4; D is undetermined. V was clipped by 8 bases and J by 7 bases, with 11 bases between them. The CDR3 extends over 12 amino acids. The V gene's germline CDR1 is SNHLY and CDR2 FYNNEI. The CDR3 region is CASRTGFEKLFF. Written as DNA, the CDR3 is TGTGCCAGCCGAACGGGGTTTGAAAAACTGTTTTTT. Based on the CDR3 plus reference TRBV2 and TRBJ1-4, the full variable domain is EPEVTQTPSHQVTQMGQEVILRCVPISNHLYFYWYRQILGQKVEFLVSFYNNEISEKSEIFDDQFSVERPDGSNFTLKIRSTKLEDSAMYFCASRTGFEKLFFGSGTQLSVL.

This chain uses TRBV2 with TRBJ1-2; TRBD1 matches at 7 bases. Germline CDR1 SNHLY, CDR2 FYNNEI. The CDR3 consists of 13 residues. After removal of 7 bases from V and 4 bases from J, the junction contained 6 bases not matched to a gene. Here the CDR3 DNA reads TGTGCCAGCAAGACAGGGCCGTCCTATGGCTACACCTTC. It encodes CASKTGPSYGYTF.

The chain has TRBV7-8 and TRBJ2-3; 14 nucleotides line up with TRBD2. This CDR3 is 15 amino acids long. Looked up from germline, CDR1 is SGHVS and CDR2 is FQNEAQ. After removal of 6 bases from V and 4 bases from J, the junction contained 3 bases not matched to a gene. In nucleotides, the CDR3 is TGTGCCAGCAGTCCGACTAGCGGGAGGGCAGATACGCAGTATTTT. Translation: CASSPTSGRADTQYF.

CDR3 amino acids: CASSHSLRASGIYNEQFF. Written as DNA, the CDR3 is TGTGCCAGCAGCCATTCGTTGCGGGCTAGCGGGATCTACAATGAGCAGTTCTTC. This chain joins TRBV3-1 (or the pseudogene TRBV3-2) and TRBJ2-1; TRBD2 matches at 9 bases. The junction had 12 bases not matched to a gene; V was cut back by 3 bases and J by 3 bases. The CDR3 is 18 residues long. Germline values: CDR1 LGHDT, CDR2 YNNKEL (reference sequence).

J is TRBJ2-7 and V is TRBV5-1, with 10 bases fitting TRBD2. Looked up from germline, CDR1 is SGHRS and CDR2 is YFSETQ. V gave up 2 bases and J gave up 3 bases; unmatched junction bases: 5. The CDR3 sequence is 15 residues long. The CDR3 protein is CASSLGSGRIYEQYF. The CDR3, as DNA: TGCGCCAGCAGCTTAGGTAGCGGGAGGATCTACGAGCAGTACTTC.

This clone was detected only a few times. V usage is TRBV19 and J usage is TRBJ1-5, with a possible D match to TRBD1 (5 bases). The germline V gene encodes CDR1 LNHDA and CDR2 SQIVND (reference sequence). V lost 8 bases to trimming and J lost 7 bases, with 15 bases between them. This CDR3 has 13 residues. Here the CDR3 reads CASGRGGYQPQHF. In DNA form, the CDR3 reads TGTGCCAGTGGAAGGGGCGGATACCAGCCCCAGCATTTT.

This chain connects TRBV3-1 (or the pseudogene TRBV3-2) to TRBJ2-1; the match to TRBD2 covers 11 bases. Germline V lookup: CDR1 LGHDT, CDR2 YNNKEL (reference sequence). After removal of 1 base from V and 1 base from J, the junction contained 9 bases not matched to a gene. The CDR3 has 19 amino acids. The CDR3 DNA sequence: TGTGCCAGCAGCCAAGTGTCAGCTAGCGGGAGGATTTCCTACAATGAGCAGTTCTTC. It codes for CASSQVSASGRISYNEQFF.

J is TRBJ1-4 and V is TRBV2, with D possibly being TRBD1 (6 bases). V lost 5 bases and J lost 3, with 19 bases in between. The CDR3 runs to 17 residues. From germline, CDR1 is SNHLY and CDR2 FYNNEI. This CDR3 is CASSPSSDRSANEKLFF. In nucleotides, the CDR3 is TGTGCCAGCAGTCCTTCATCCGACAGGTCGGCTAATGAAAAACTGTTTTTT.

A few counts support this clone. The chain joins TRBV3-1 (or the pseudogene TRBV3-2) to TRBJ2-7; 8 nucleotides align to TRBD1. The CDR3 runs to 15 residues. The V and J ends lost 10 bases and 3 bases, in that order; junction bases with no gene match: 14. Per the germline V gene, CDR1 is LGHDT and CDR2 is YNNKEL (reference sequence). The CDR3 protein is CATGPGGGKNYEQYF. CDR3 sequence (DNA): TGTGCCACCGGTCCAGGGGGCGGAAAGAACTACGAGCAGTACTTC.

The rearrangement uses TRBV10-2 and TRBJ1-1; possible D gene TRBD1, 6 bases. Germline V gene lookup returns CDR1 WSHSY and CDR2 SAAADI. V gave up 10 bases and J gave up 2 bases, with 17 bases separating them. This CDR3 has 14 amino acids. The CDR3 loop is CATVVGTTNTEAFF. In nucleotides, the CDR3 is TGCGCCACCGTTGTCGGGACAACAAACACTGAAGCTTTCTTT.

The CDR3 region has the DNA TGCGCCAGCAGCTCAAGACTAGCGCGGGGCGAGCAGTACTTC. Translation gives CASSSRLARGEQYF. The chain couples TRBV5-1 to TRBJ2-7; 8 bases map to TRBD2. The CDR3 runs 14 residues. J gave up 6 bases and V 3 bases, and 8 bases lay outside the gene matches. From germline, CDR1 is SGHRS and CDR2 YFSETQ.

The gene calls are TRBV6-1 and TRBJ2-5, with 7 bases lining up with TRBD2. Looked up from germline, CDR1 is MNHNS and CDR2 is SASEGT. J lost 4 bases, V lost 1 base, and 15 bases had no gene match. The CDR3 is made up of 18 amino acids. CDR3 amino acids: CASSEVFRTSENGETQYF. Here the CDR3 DNA reads TGTGCCAGCAGTGAAGTTTTTCGGACTAGTGAGAATGGAGAGACCCAGTACTTC.

The gene calls are TRBV10-3 and TRBJ1-1; 7 positions match TRBD1. The junction had 6 bases not matched to a gene; V was cut back by 4 bases and J by 7 bases. This CDR3 is built from 13 residues. Germline loops: CDR1 ENHRY, CDR2 SYGVKD. The CDR3 coding sequence is TGTGCCATCAGTGGGTCGGGGACAGATGAAGCTTTCTTT. This encodes CAISGSGTDEAFF.

The V and J genes are TRBV7-8 and TRBJ1-5, with 7 bases lining up with TRBD1. CDR3 size: 14 residues. CDR1 is SGHVS and CDR2 is FQNEAQ in the germline V gene. V dropped 5 bases and J dropped 4; count of bases not matched to a gene: 5. CDR3 bases: TGTGCCAGCAGCCGCCAGGGGGTAAATCAGCCCCAGCATTTT. Translating it yields CASSRQGVNQPQHF.

The gene calls are TRBV15 and TRBJ1-2, with 7 bases aligning to TRBD1. V was pared by 0 bases and J by 7 bases, with 11 bases of the junction left unmatched. Germline CDR1 reads LNHNV; CDR2 reads YYDKDF (reference sequence). CDR3 size: 16 residues. The CDR3 DNA reads as TGTGCCACCAGCAGAGACCAACAGGGGTTTGTGCTTGGCTACACCTTC. Translation: CATSRDQQGFVLGYTF.

The chain links TRBV5-4 to TRBJ2-2; TRBD2 agrees at 7 bases. This CDR3 contains 16 residues. The trim removed 1 base at V and 0 bases at J, leaving 3 bases unmatched. The germline V gene has CDR1 SGHNT and CDR2 YYREEE (reference sequence). CDR3 DNA sequence: TGTGCCAGCAGCTTGTTCGGGGGGTCGAACACCGGGGAGCTGTTTTTT. This codes for CASSLFGGSNTGELFF.

The rearrangement links TRBV7-6 to TRBJ1-2; unclear D gene. The germline gives CDR1 SGHVS, CDR2 FNYEAQ. V lost 2 bases, J lost 8 bases, and 15 bases lay in between. This CDR3 has 14 residues. CDR3 protein: CASSLTPGPGGYTF. CDR3 sequence (DNA): TGTGCCAGCAGCTTAACTCCGGGCCCGGGGGGCTACACCTTC.

This sequence joins TRBV6-6 and TRBJ2-7; possible D gene TRBD1, 7 bases. Germline values: CDR1 MNHNY, CDR2 SVGAGI (reference sequence). This CDR3 is 13 amino acids long. Trimming stripped 10 bases from V and 3 bases from J, with 16 bases between. The CDR3 DNA reads as TGTGCCACGCGGGACAGTTCTGACTACGAGCAGTACTTC. It is translated as CATRDSSDYEQYF.

This rearrangement joins TRBV11-3 to TRBJ2-1; no reliable D call. The V end was cut by 1 base, the J end by 3 bases, with 10 bases between. This CDR3 is 15 amino acids long. Per germline, CDR1 SGHNT and CDR2 YENEEA. The CDR3 sequence: CASSLGPPSYNEQFF. The CDR3 bases are TGTGCCAGCAGCTTAGGCCCCCCTAGCTACAATGAGCAGTTCTTC.

The chain uses TRBV3-1 (or the pseudogene TRBV3-2) and TRBJ2-7; the D gene is possibly TRBD1 (6 bases). Per germline, CDR1 LGHDT and CDR2 YNNKEL (reference sequence). The CDR3 has 14 residues. Trimming cost V 3 bases and J 4 bases, with 13 bases left between them. CDR3 DNA: TGTGCCAGCAGCCAGGGGACACCGAATTACGAGCAGTACTTC. Protein: CASSQGTPNYEQYF.

V is TRBV7-2 and J is TRBJ1-2; D is possibly TRBD1 (6 bases). The CDR3 is 14 amino acids. Deletions cut 6 bases from V and 5 bases from J, with 16 bases between. Germline V gives CDR1 SGHTA, CDR2 FQGNSA. The CDR3 loop is CASREIGGAYGYTF. CDR3 DNA sequence: TGTGCCAGCAGAGAAATCGGGGGGGCATATGGCTACACCTTC.

The chain employs TRBV21-1 and TRBJ1-1; the table's D call TRBD1 went unverified against the DNA. TRBV21-1 has pseudogene status. The CDR3 loop spans 16 amino acids. For the CDR3, the DNA is TGTGCCAGCAGCAAAGAACTTTGCCAGGTGAACACTGAAGCTTTCTTT. Amino acids: CASSKELCQVNTEAFF.

This clone has a single count. This rearrangement joins TRBV20-1 to TRBJ2-1, with 9 bases matching TRBD2. Germline loops: CDR1 DFQATT, CDR2 SNEGSKA (reference sequence). The CDR3 length is 17 residues. After removal of 3 bases from V and 0 bases from J, the junction contained 9 bases not matched to a gene. The CDR3 nucleotides are TGCAGTGCTAGTAGAGTAGCGGGAGAAAACTCCTACAATGAGCAGTTCTTC. Protein: CSASRVAGENSYNEQFF.

The rearrangement uses TRBV7-2 and TRBJ2-3; D unresolved. Germline V CDR1 and CDR2: SGHTA, FQGNSA. The V and J ends lost 4 bases and 3 bases respectively, with 5 bases between them. The CDR3 contains 12 residues. The CDR3 loop is CASSSRTDTQYF. CDR3 coding DNA: TGTGCCAGCAGCTCCCGTACAGATACGCAGTATTTT.

This rearrangement joins TRBV6-5 to TRBJ2-3; D call uncertain. Germline values: CDR1 MNHEY, CDR2 SVGAGI. The CDR3 is 16 amino acids. The V and J ends lost 0 bases and 1 base respectively, with 11 bases between them. DNA of the CDR3: TGTGCCAGCAGTTACTCGGAGCAGAGCGGCACAGATACGCAGTATTTT. Translated, it gives CASSYSEQSGTDTQYF.

The chain is built from TRBV15 and TRBJ2-7; no definite D call. The V end was cut by 0 bases, the J end by 6 bases, with 6 bases between. Germline values: CDR1 LNHNV, CDR2 YYDKDF (reference sequence). The CDR3 extends over 12 amino acids. The DNA for the CDR3 is TGTGCCACCAGCAGAGATAAGCGCGAGCAGTACTTC. This codes for CATSRDKREQYF.